The 17 T cell receptor beta chains below come from one sample, sequenced in a study of cytomegalovirus exposure and HLA in healthy donors. The PCR contained 60 Vbeta and 13 Jbeta primers. Repertoires were generated with immunoSEQ multiplex PCR, while TCRdb's copy carries only in-frame clones and drops some. The sample holds 120,000 to 150,000 clones; 79% are singletons and the top ten take about 6.9%. Sequenced: PBMCs. The receptors were sampled from a middle-aged woman in good health and CMV-seropositive.

This chain joins TRBV5-1 and TRBJ2-7, with 7 bases that match TRBD1. From germline, CDR1 is SGHRS and CDR2 YFSETQ. The CDR3 spans 14 residues. J lost 2 bases, V lost 4 bases, and 6 bases had no gene match. The CDR3 is CASSRGQMTYEQYF. The CDR3 DNA sequence: TGCGCCAGCAGCCGGGGACAGATGACCTACGAGCAGTACTTC.

This chain joins TRBV11-3 and TRBJ2-3; TRBD2 might be the D (6 bases). The germline CDR1 and CDR2 sequences are SGHNT and YENEEA. This CDR3 has 16 amino acids. Trimming shortened V by 4 bases and J by 3 bases, and 17 bases separated the two germline ends. DNA for the CDR3: TGTGCCAGCAGCTCAGGACCCGGGAGTCCGACAGATACGCAGTATTTT. Translation gives CASSSGPGSPTDTQYF.

In its sample, this clone was seen once. V gene TRBV7-9 combines with J gene TRBJ2-1; TRBD2 is a possible D gene (7 bases). Trimming pared 5 bases from V and 3 bases from J, leaving 17 bases between. Germline V gene data show CDR1 as SEHNR and CDR2 as FQNEAQ (reference sequence). The CDR3 contains 16 residues. CDR3 coding DNA: TGTGCCAGCAGCCCTAGGGGGGGGGCTCACTACAATGAGCAGTTCTTC. Amino acid sequence: CASSPRGGAHYNEQFF.

V and J are TRBV4-2 and TRBJ2-3; 10 bases fit TRBD2. The V and J ends lost 4 bases and 2 bases, in that order; junction bases with no gene match: 3. This CDR3 comprises 15 residues. Germline CDR1 is LGHNA and CDR2 is YNFKEQ. The CDR3 coding sequence is TGTGCCAGCAGCCCTAGCGGGGGATACACAGATACGCAGTATTTT. Translation gives CASSPSGGYTDTQYF.

This chain uses TRBV13 with TRBJ2-1; the D gene is possibly TRBD1 (6 bases). The CDR3 totals 15 residues. V lost 0 bases and J 2 bases, leaving 8 bases between the germline ends. The germline CDR1 and CDR2 sequences are PRHDT and FYEKMQ (reference sequence). DNA for the CDR3: TGTGCCAGCAGCTTAGGGCAGGGGACCTACAATGAGCAGTTCTTC. Translating gives CASSLGQGTYNEQFF.

This chain connects TRBV9 to TRBJ1-4; D uncertain. CDR1 and CDR2 from the germline V gene are SGDLS and YYNGEE. The CDR3 runs 15 residues. V lost 5 bases to trimming and J lost 0 bases, with 11 bases between them. CDR3 nucleotide sequence: TGTGCCAGCAGTTATGGAGGTGCAACTAATGAAAAACTGTTTTTT. This translates into CASSYGGATNEKLFF.

The chain combines TRBV5-1 with TRBJ2-5, with 9 positions matching TRBD1. Matching the DNA end better, TRBJ2-7 makes the J call doubtful. The length of the CDR3 is 14 residues. Germline loops: CDR1 SGHRS, CDR2 YFSETQ. The CDR3 nucleotides are TGCGCCAGCAGCTTCTGGGACAGGGAAGACGAGCAGTACTTC. This gives the protein CASSFWDREDEQYF.

The chain is built from TRBV30 and TRBJ1-2, with 8 bases matching TRBD1. CDR3 length equals 12 residues. In germline, CDR1 is GTSNPN, CDR2 SVGIG (reference sequence). After removal of 2 bases from V and 7 bases from J, the junction contained 3 bases not matched to a gene. As DNA, the CDR3 is TGTGCCTGGAGTTACGGGACAGGTGGCTACACCTTC. This sequence encodes CAWSYGTGGYTF.

The V gene is TRBV6-6, the J gene TRBJ1-5, with TRBD1 identical over 10 bases. CDR1 is MNHNY and CDR2 is SVGAGI in the germline V gene (reference sequence). CDR3 length: 16 amino acids. V lost 6 bases and J lost 2; bases outside the gene matches: 7. In nucleotides, the CDR3 is TGTGCCAGCAGCCTGCGGACAGGGGGTGGCAATCAGCCCCAGCATTTT. It encodes CASSLRTGGGNQPQHF.

The J gene is TRBJ2-1, the V gene TRBV15; D perhaps matches TRBD2 (5 bases). Trimming removed 3 bases at V and 7 bases at J, with 16 bases between. CDR1 and CDR2 from the germline V gene are LNHNV and YYDKDF (reference sequence). This CDR3 comprises 15 residues. The chain's CDR3 is CATSSGLSQFNEQFF. The CDR3 nucleotides are TGTGCCACCAGCAGTGGACTTTCCCAATTTAATGAGCAGTTCTTC.

This chain joins TRBV18 and TRBJ1-2; D is perhaps TRBD1 (6 bases). CDR3 size: 14 residues. Germline-derived CDR1 and CDR2 are KGHSH and LQKENI. Deletions cut 4 bases from V and 2 bases from J, with 11 bases between. The CDR3 coding sequence is TGTGCCAGCTCACTAGAGGACAGCAACTATGGCTACACCTTC. Translation: CASSLEDSNYGYTF. Supplemented by reference TRBV18 and TRBJ1-2, the full variable domain reads NAGVMQNPRHLVRRRGQEARLRCSPMKGHSHVYWYRQLPEEGLKFMVYLQKENIIDESGMPKERFSAEFPKEGPSILRIQQVVRGDSAAYFCASSLEDSNYGYTFGSGTRLTVV.

The V gene is TRBV10-2, the J gene TRBJ1-5; the D gene is possibly TRBD1 (5 bases). Trimming took 8 bases from V and 2 from J, leaving 13 bases between them. The CDR3 runs 14 residues. CDR1 is WSHSY, CDR2 SAAADI, per germline. CDR3 sequence: CASRGVEGNQPQHF. CDR3 in DNA: TGCGCCAGCCGGGGGGTGGAAGGCAATCAGCCCCAGCATTTT.

This clone occurred once. V usage is TRBV27 and J usage is TRBJ2-7; 7 positions agree with TRBD1. The CDR3 has 17 residues. Trimming cost V 2 bases and J 3 bases; bases outside gene matches: 13. The germline V gene has CDR1 MNHEY and CDR2 SMNVEV (reference sequence). The CDR3 protein is CASSLRGQFSVGYEQYF. The DNA for the CDR3 is TGTGCCAGCAGTTTACGGGGACAGTTCTCGGTCGGCTACGAGCAGTACTTC.

V gene TRBV7-9 combines with J gene TRBJ2-2, with TRBD2 matching 7 bases. The germline gives CDR1 SEHNR, CDR2 FQNEAQ (reference sequence). This CDR3 spans 18 amino acids. Trimming cost V 1 base and J 4 bases; bases outside gene matches: 12. The CDR3 DNA reads TGTGCCAGCAGCTTAGTTCGGTCTCTCGGGACTACCACCGGGGAGCTGTTTTTT. It specifies CASSLVRSLGTTTGELFF. The whole variable domain, filled in from reference TRBV7-9 and TRBJ2-2, reads DTGVSQNPRHKITKRGQNVTFRCDPISEHNRLYWYRQTLGQGPEFLTYFQNEAQLEKSRLLSDRFSAERPKGSFSTLEIQRTEQGDSAMYLCASSLVRSLGTTTGELFFGEGSRLTVL.

V gene TRBV18 combines with J gene TRBJ2-7; D possibly corresponds to TRBD2 (6 bases). Germline V gene data show CDR1 as KGHSH and CDR2 as LQKENI. The CDR3 length is 15 residues. V gave up 1 base and J gave up 3 bases, with 13 bases separating them. CDR3 DNA: TGTGCCAGCTCACCACTCGGACTACAAGACTACGAGCAGTACTTC. It codes for CASSPLGLQDYEQYF. Based on the CDR3 plus reference TRBV18 and TRBJ2-7, the full variable domain is NAGVMQNPRHLVRRRGQEARLRCSPMKGHSHVYWYRQLPEEGLKFMVYLQKENIIDESGMPKERFSAEFPKEGPSILRIQQVVRGDSAAYFCASSPLGLQDYEQYFGPGTRLTVT.

This clone came up a few times. This chain uses TRBV30 with TRBJ2-5; no reliable D call. There are 14 residues in the CDR3. CDR1 and CDR2 (germline): GTSNPN, SVGIG (reference sequence). V dropped 0 bases and J dropped 5 bases, with 13 bases sitting between them. The CDR3 DNA follows: TGTGCCTGGAGTGTACGTAACGCCGGGGAGACCCAGTACTTC. The encoded protein is CAWSVRNAGETQYF.

V and J are TRBV9 and TRBJ2-1; 10 bases are shared with TRBD2. The CDR3 spans 15 residues. The germline gives CDR1 SGDLS, CDR2 YYNGEE. V shed 4 bases and J 8 bases; nucleotides not matched to a gene: 9. The CDR3 region has the DNA TGTGCCAGCAGCCTAAGCGGGGGGGCTCTCGATGAGCAGTTCTTC. It yields the protein CASSLSGGALDEQFF.